Below are 22 T cell receptor beta chains sequenced from a single sample in a study of post-analysis software for immune sequencing data. Findings and caveats of the study: A handful of TRBV segments were significantly more frequent in patients than in controls. TRBV5-6, TRBV5-1 and TRBV20-1 were among these segments.

Their specific antigens are unknown. The authors incorporated unique molecular identifiers into the TCR beta cDNA libraries. A single record per CDR3 protein comes from TCRdb applying MiXCR to the PCR reads. This sample has 750,000 to 900,000 distinct CDR3 sequences, with roughly 46% found just once. Material for sequencing was blood. All receptors derive from a girl under 18 with multiple sclerosis.

A remark on this clonotype: Since the CDR3 does not end with the conserved phenylalanine or tryptophan, this likely comes from a read error. This chain connects TRBV12-5 to TRBJ1-2; 7 nucleotides match TRBD1. V trimming: 9 bases; J trimming: 4 bases; junction bases outside the gene matches: 5. The CDR3 has 12 residues. CDR1 LGHNT and CDR2 FRNRAP come from the germline V gene. CDR3 in amino acids: CARGGTAYGYTL. CDR3 nucleotide sequence: TGTGCTAGGGGGGGGACAGCCTATGGCTACACCCTC.

V and J are TRBV18 and TRBJ2-1, with D perhaps TRBD2 (6 bases). In germline, CDR1 is KGHSH, CDR2 LQKENI. The CDR3 is 16 amino acids. Trimming removed 2 bases from V and 3 bases from J, with 14 bases in between. The CDR3 is CASSPFSGADYNEQFF. The CDR3 DNA reads as TGTGCCAGCTCACCATTCTCGGGAGCTGACTACAATGAGCAGTTCTTC.

The chain has TRBV3-1 and TRBJ1-5; 8 bases map to TRBD1. Per germline, CDR1 LGHDT and CDR2 YNNKEL (reference sequence). J lost 1 base, V lost 1 base, and 15 bases had no gene match. The CDR3 totals 20 residues. This chain's CDR3 is CASSQGFRTGLHWSNQPQHF. The DNA of the CDR3 is TGTGCCAGCAGCCAAGGATTCAGGACAGGGCTCCACTGGAGCAATCAGCCCCAGCATTTT. The full variable domain, in which reference TRBV3-1 and TRBJ1-5 provide the parts outside the CDR3, is DTAVSQTPKYLVTQMGNDKSIKCEQNLGHDTMYWYKQDSKKFLKIMFSYNNKELIINETVPNRFSPKSPDKAHLNLHINSLELGDSAVYFCASSQGFRTGLHWSNQPQHFGDGTRLSIL.

The V call is TRBV9, the J call TRBJ2-1, with 8 bases fitting TRBD2. With V trimmed by 0 bases and J by 7 bases, 9 bases remained unmatched. The CDR3 is 16 amino acids. Germline V gene data show CDR1 as SGDLS and CDR2 as YYNGEE. The CDR3 loop is CASSVGGAGGSNEQFF. Written as DNA, the CDR3 is TGTGCCAGCAGCGTAGGAGGGGCGGGAGGATCGAATGAGCAGTTCTTC. Looking up the rest from reference TRBV9 and TRBJ2-1 gives the full variable domain: DSGVTQTPKHLITATGQRVTLRCSPRSGDLSVYWYQQSLDQGLQFLIQYYNGEERAKGNILERFSAQQFPDLHSELNLSSLELGDSALYFCASSVGGAGGSNEQFFGPGTRLTVL.

The chain links TRBV7-6 to TRBJ1-5; D unresolved. Trimming stripped 8 bases from V and 0 bases from J, with 11 bases between. This CDR3 has 14 residues. The germline gives CDR1 SGHVS, CDR2 FNYEAQ. The CDR3 coding sequence is TGTGCCAGCGCCGAAGTAGATAGCAATCAGCCCCAGCATTTT. It specifies CASAEVDSNQPQHF.

This clonotype was seen just once. The chain employs TRBV2 and TRBJ2-5, with D hard to call. The V end was cut by 7 bases, the J end by 4 bases, with 10 bases between. Germline CDR1 and CDR2: SNHLY and FYNNEI. The CDR3 has 12 amino acids. The CDR3 is CASKSEGETQYF. The CDR3 nucleotides are TGTGCCAGCAAGTCAGAAGGAGAGACCCAGTACTTC.

The V and J genes are TRBV7-9 and TRBJ1-1; D is unresolved. The V gene's germline CDR1 is SEHNR and CDR2 FQNEAQ (reference sequence). This CDR3 comprises 13 residues. Between the trimmed V and J ends, which lost 7 bases and 6 bases, there was a span of 15 bases. The CDR3 loop is CASMAPLDAEAFF. Here the CDR3 DNA reads TGTGCCAGCATGGCCCCCCTTGACGCTGAAGCTTTCTTT.

Turning to this clonotype: A junction end diverges from the germline sequence, so it may reflect a read error. This rearrangement joins TRBV6-5 to TRBJ2-3, with 7 bases that match TRBD2. Germline V gene data show CDR1 as MNHEY and CDR2 as SVGAGI. CDR3 size: 13 residues. The CDR3 region is CAGSYSPGGTQYF. DNA of the CDR3: TGTGCCGGCAGTTACTCGCCGGGGGGTACGCAGTATTTT.

There are a few counts of this clonotype. The V gene is TRBV11-1, the J gene TRBJ1-1; D gene unclear. CDR3 length: 15 amino acids. Germline V gives CDR1 SGHAT, CDR2 FQDESV (reference sequence). The V gene lost 5 bases and the J gene lost 0 bases, with 13 bases spanning the gap. CDR3 nucleotides: TGTGCCAGCAGCCCCTTTTACGGGGTGAACACTGAAGCTTTCTTT. Residues: CASSPFYGVNTEAFF.

The J gene is TRBJ1-4, the V gene TRBV27, with 12 positions matching TRBD1. This CDR3 comprises 18 residues. Losses at the gene ends were 10 bases for V and 6 bases for J; bases not matched to a gene: 18. The V gene's germline CDR1 is MNHEY and CDR2 SMNVEV (reference sequence). The CDR3 reads CATASRDRGHSADEKLFF. DNA for the CDR3: TGTGCCACCGCATCCCGGGACAGGGGGCATTCAGCGGATGAAAAACTGTTTTTT.

The chain is built from TRBV5-6 and TRBJ2-5, with TRBD2 as a possible D gene (5 bases). Germline assignment: CDR1 SGHDT and CDR2 YYEEEE. The V end was cut by 2 bases, the J end by 0 bases, with 8 bases between. The CDR3 has 14 residues. Here the CDR3 reads CASSLAVNQETQYF. CDR3 nucleotide sequence: TGTGCCAGCAGCTTAGCGGTTAACCAAGAGACCCAGTACTTC. Filled out from reference TRBV5-6 and TRBJ2-5, the complete variable domain reads DAGVTQSPTHLIKTRGQQVTLRCSPKSGHDTVSWYQQALGQGPQFIFQYYEEEERQRGNFPDRFSGHQFPNYSSELNVNALLLGDSALYLCASSLAVNQETQYFGPGTRLLVL.

The chain couples TRBV9 to TRBJ2-7; D ambiguous. V gave up 1 base and J gave up 5 bases, with 16 bases separating them. The germline CDR1 and CDR2 sequences are SGDLS and YYNGEE. CDR3 size: 15 residues. CDR3 in amino acids: CASSVSVEHRHEQYF. DNA of the CDR3: TGTGCCAGCAGCGTATCCGTAGAACATCGCCACGAGCAGTACTTC.

V is TRBV14 and J is TRBJ2-4, with 9 bases matching TRBD1. The J call may be faulty, since TRBJ2-7 better matches the DNA end. This CDR3 spans 15 amino acids. Germline V CDR1 and CDR2: SGHDN, FVKESK. The CDR3 region is CASSQQGQGRYEQYF. The CDR3 nucleotides read TGTGCCAGCAGCCAACAGGGACAGGGTCGCTACGAGCAGTACTTC.

The rearrangement uses TRBV7-2 and TRBJ1-2, with a tentative D call TRBD1 (6 bases). There are 15 residues in the CDR3. Trimming took 0 bases from V and 8 from J, leaving 16 bases between them. Germline CDR1 is SGHTA and CDR2 is FQGNSA. CDR3 residues: CASSLAETGWGGYTF. The CDR3 DNA reads TGTGCCAGCAGCTTAGCGGAGACAGGCTGGGGCGGCTACACCTTC.

The gene calls are TRBV7-2 and TRBJ2-3; 10 nucleotides match TRBD2. J lost 2 bases, V lost 5 bases, and 7 bases had no gene match. This CDR3 is built from 16 residues. The germline V gene has CDR1 SGHTA and CDR2 FQGNSA. The CDR3 nucleotides read TGTGCCAGCAGCCCCCCACTAGCGGGGTACACAGATACGCAGTATTTT. Residues: CASSPPLAGYTDTQYF. Full variable domain (outside the CDR3, taken from reference TRBV7-2 and TRBJ2-3): GAGVSQSPSNKVTEKGKDVELRCDPISGHTALYWYRQSLGQGLEFLIYFQGNSAPDKSGLPSDRFSAERTGGSVSTLTIQRTQQEDSAVYLCASSPPLAGYTDTQYFGPGTRLTVL.

This clonotype was seen more than once but under ten times. The chain links TRBV20-1 to TRBJ2-4, with D unclear. The J call is uncertain, as TRBJ2-7 better fits the DNA end. CDR1 is DFQATT, CDR2 SNEGSKA, per germline (reference sequence). CDR3 length equals 12 residues. The CDR3, as DNA: TGCAGTGCTGCCCCCCTGGGCTACGAGCAGTACTTC. Residues: CSAAPLGYEQYF.

The V and J genes are TRBV20-1 and TRBJ2-3; D gene uncertain. Germline lookup yields CDR1 DFQATT and CDR2 SNEGSKA (reference sequence). CDR3 length: 21 amino acids. The V and J ends lost 1 base and 0 bases respectively, with 29 bases between them. The CDR3 region is CSARAGGVGTKIRPSTDTQYF. The CDR3 nucleotides read TGCAGTGCTAGAGCAGGCGGAGTCGGTACAAAGATTAGACCTAGCACAGATACGCAGTATTTT.

This clonotype was seen a handful of times. The chain is built from TRBV6-2 or TRBV6-3 and TRBJ2-7; 7 positions match TRBD2. Per the germline V gene, CDR1 is MNHEY and CDR2 is SVGEGT. V dropped 6 bases and J dropped 6; count of bases not matched to a gene: 8. CDR3 length: 13 residues. The CDR3 coding sequence is TGTGCCAGCAGCCTTGGGACTATCGGCGAGCAGTACTTC. This gives the protein CASSLGTIGEQYF.

The V gene is TRBV6-5, the J gene TRBJ2-1; 14 bases are shared with TRBD2. V lost 2 bases to trimming and J lost 1 base; unmatched junction nucleotides: 10. The CDR3 covers 20 residues. Germline CDR1 reads MNHEY; CDR2 reads SVGAGI. For the CDR3, the DNA is TGTGCCAGCAGTTACGCGCCCGGGACTAGCGGGAGTAGGTCCTACAATGAGCAGTTCTTC. It yields the protein CASSYAPGTSGSRSYNEQFF.

This chain links TRBV7-6 with TRBJ1-1; 9 nucleotides align to TRBD1. Germline trimming cut 4 bases from V and 4 bases from J; bases unmatched to any gene: 10. The length of the CDR3 is 16 residues. Germline loops: CDR1 SGHVS, CDR2 FNYEAQ. The CDR3, as DNA: TGTGCCAGCAGCTCCGAGGGACAGGGAAGGGCCACTGAAGCTTTCTTT. Translated, it gives CASSSEGQGRATEAFF.

This clonotype was picked up a small number of times. The chain links TRBV11-1 to TRBJ2-1, with TRBD2 matching over 13 bases. There are 16 residues in the CDR3. Looked up from germline, CDR1 is SGHAT and CDR2 is FQDESV (reference sequence). V lost 6 bases to trimming and J lost 5 bases; unmatched junction nucleotides: 7. The CDR3, as DNA: TGTGCCAGCAGGCCCACCGGACTAGCGGGAGACAATGAGCAGTTCTTC. Amino acid sequence: CASRPTGLAGDNEQFF.

V and J are TRBV4-2 and TRBJ2-3, with D perhaps matching TRBD2 (7 bases). The CDR3 runs 17 residues. The germline V gene encodes CDR1 LGHNA and CDR2 YNFKEQ. V dropped 0 bases and J dropped 4 bases, with 17 bases sitting between them. The CDR3 reads CASSQEGAGVGADTQYF. The CDR3 bases are TGTGCCAGCAGCCAAGAGGGGGCGGGAGTTGGGGCAGATACGCAGTATTTT.